This section outlines one T cell receptor beta chain sequence together with its context. Generated by immunoSEQ multiplex PCR, the TCRdb table keeps only in-frame clones and is missing some. The sample shows tens of thousands of clones, roughly 88% of them seen only once. The sample comes from a study of T cell responses to AZD1222 COVID-19 vaccine. V dropped 6 bases and J dropped 0 bases, with 6 bases sitting between them. CDR3 length equals 13 residues. Germline-derived CDR1 and CDR2 are WNHNN and SYGVQD (reference sequence). The sample here was peripheral blood, taken 28 days after the second AZD1222 dose. V gene TRBV10-1 combines with J gene TRBJ1-5; D gene unclear. The sequence was collected from an adult who received the AZD1222 COVID-19 vaccine. CDR3 amino acids: CASRDISNQPQHF. The CDR3 DNA reads TGCGCCAGCAGAGACATTAGCAATCAGCCCCAGCATTTT.